Sequencing of this T cell receptor (beta chain) was carried out in a study of blood T cell repertoires in COVID-19. Turning to the study itself: Italy, Spain and the United States were the sources of the convalescent and acute COVID-19 samples.

Only in-frame clones appear in the TCRdb table, and some are missing; sequencing was by immunoSEQ multiplex PCR. The sample has roughly 70,000 clones, less than 95% seen once. The CDR3 is 18 residues long. This sequence joins TRBV21-1 and TRBJ2-1; the table assigns TRBD2, which was not confirmed against the DNA. TRBV21-1 is a known pseudogene. Sequenced material: peripheral blood. This TCR was sampled from a woman aged 55-69 years with active COVID-19. The chain's CDR3 is CASSKNSSGTSGRNEQFF. The CDR3 nucleotides read TGTGCCAGCAGCAAAAACAGCTCTGGGACTAGCGGGAGGAATGAGCAGTTCTTC.